This T cell receptor (beta chain) was captured in a study of T cells after yellow fever vaccination. Study conclusions and caveats: Abundant clonotypes from the bulk population could get into FACS-sorted repertoires as contaminants.

V shed 2 bases and J 0 bases; nucleotides not matched to a gene: 2. The CDR3 extends over 15 amino acids. The germline CDR1 and CDR2 sequences are SGHRS and YFSETQ. Turning to this clonotype: Its specificity is not known.

Making TCR cDNA involved 5'RACE template switching, which added UMIs and a universal primer site. TCRdb processed the 5' RACE reads anew with MiXCR; each CDR3 protein has one entry. The profile shows some 600,000 distinct CDR3 sequences, about 12% of them singletons. The receptor comes from a man in his thirties or forties who received the YFV17D yellow fever vaccine. The rearrangement joins TRBV5-1 to TRBJ2-3; 8 bases are shared with TRBD1. The material was PBMCs, obtained on the day of the yellow fever booster vaccination. Here the CDR3 DNA reads TGCGCCAGCAGCTTACAGGGGGTCAGCACAGATACGCAGTATTTT. Encoded protein: CASSLQGVSTDTQYF. The full variable domain, its missing parts supplied by reference TRBV5-1 and TRBJ2-3, is KAGVTQTPRYLIKTRGQQVTLSCSPISGHRSVSWYQQTPGQGLQFLFEYFSETQRNKGNFPGRFSGRQFSNSRSEMNVSTLELGDSALYLCASSLQGVSTDTQYFGPGTRLTVL.